These 31 T cell receptor beta chains originate from one sample sequenced in a study of cytomegalovirus exposure and HLA in healthy donors. Primers included in the PCR were 60 Vbeta and 13 Jbeta primers. Sequenced by immunoSEQ multiplex PCR; TCRdb stores in-frame clones only, minus some. The profile shows more than 85,000 clones, about 73% of them singletons. Material: PBMCs. The source of these receptors is a woman in her forties or fifties in good health and CMV-seropositive.

The gene calls are TRBV5-8 and TRBJ2-7, with 7 bases fitting TRBD1. CDR1 is SGHTS and CDR2 is YDEGEE in the germline V gene. The CDR3 length is 14 residues. Unmatched junction bases numbered 4, after V lost 2 bases and J lost 2 bases. The CDR3 DNA reads TGTGCCAGCAGCTTTATAGGGACAGCCTACGAGCAGTACTTC. Encoded protein: CASSFIGTAYEQYF.

This clone was seen a few times. CDR3 residues: CASEKRASYEQFF. The CDR3 nucleotides read TGTGCTAGTGAGAAGCGGGCAAGCTATGAGCAGTTCTTC. The chain employs TRBV12-5 and TRBJ2-1; D is perhaps TRBD2 (6 bases). Trimming removed 7 bases at V and 8 bases at J, with 15 bases between. CDR3 length: 13 amino acids. CDR1 LGHNT and CDR2 FRNRAP come from the germline V gene.

The chain is built from TRBV7-9 and TRBJ2-1; 14 bases agree with TRBD2. Germline CDR1 is SEHNR and CDR2 is FQNEAQ (reference sequence). With 8 bases clipped from V and 9 bases from J, the junction kept 6 bases outside the gene matches. The CDR3 loop spans 14 amino acids. CDR3 nucleotide sequence: TGTGCCAGCCAGGGACTAGCGGGAGCGGCTGAGCAGTTCTTC. Protein: CASQGLAGAAEQFF.

The chain has TRBV10-3 and TRBJ2-2; TRBD1 matches 8 bases. From germline, CDR1 is ENHRY and CDR2 SYGVKD. J gave up 6 bases and V 0 bases, and 6 bases lay outside the gene matches. The CDR3 covers 16 residues. The CDR3 coding sequence is TGTGCCATCAGTGAGTCGGCGGACAGGGTCGCCGGGGAGCTGTTTTTT. It codes for CAISESADRVAGELFF.

The chain has TRBV7-2 and TRBJ2-7; TRBD1 matches 10 bases. CDR1 and CDR2 from the germline V gene are SGHTA and FQGNSA. The CDR3 consists of 14 residues. Trimming took 8 bases from V and 2 from J; bases not matched to a gene: 6. CDR3 DNA: TGTGCCAGCTTCACCGGGACAGGGGCCTACGAGCAGTACTTC. Translated, it gives CASFTGTGAYEQYF.

V gene TRBV4-1 combines with J gene TRBJ2-7; TRBD1 might be the D (7 bases). Germline loops: CDR1 MGHRA, CDR2 YSYEKL. Trimming shortened V by 1 base and J by 8 bases, and 21 bases separated the two germline ends. The CDR3 is 16 residues long. The CDR3 DNA follows: TGCGCCAGCAGCCAAGTGCGGGACAGCAAAGTTACGAAGCAGTACTTC. Its translation is CASSQVRDSKVTKQYF.

J is TRBJ1-1 and V is TRBV27; D is perhaps TRBD1 (5 bases). This CDR3 region has 14 residues. CDR1 MNHEY and CDR2 SMNVEV come from the germline V gene (reference sequence). Trimming shortened V by 5 bases and J by 4 bases, and 14 bases separated the two germline ends. CDR3: CASSIYRSSTEAFF. The CDR3, as DNA: TGTGCCAGCAGTATATACAGGAGTTCCACTGAAGCTTTCTTT.

The gene calls are TRBV5-4 and TRBJ2-5; a possible D gene is TRBD2 (5 bases). CDR1 and CDR2 (germline): SGHNT, YYREEE (reference sequence). This CDR3 contains 13 residues. The ends were cut back, 4 bases at V and 4 bases at J, with 11 bases in the middle. CDR3 in DNA: TGTGCCAGCAGCCGTCCGGGGTTAGAGACCCAGTACTTC. Its protein is CASSRPGLETQYF.

V and J are TRBV7-3 and TRBJ2-1; 11 nucleotides line up with TRBD2. Germline V gene sequence: CDR1 SGHTA, CDR2 FQGTGA. V dropped 3 bases and J dropped 8; count of bases not matched to a gene: 6. CDR3 length equals 15 residues. As DNA, the CDR3 is TGTGCCAGCAGCTTCCTAGCGGGGGGTGTCGATGAGCAGTTCTTC. Translating gives CASSFLAGGVDEQFF.

The V call is TRBV15, the J call TRBJ2-1; 9 bases match TRBD1. Trimming took 4 bases from V and 5 from J; bases not matched to a gene: 3. Germline CDR1 is LNHNV and CDR2 is YYDKDF (reference sequence). CDR3 size: 14 residues. CDR3 protein: CATSNRDRDNEQFF. The CDR3 coding sequence is TGTGCCACCAGCAACCGGGACAGGGACAATGAGCAGTTCTTC.

A single count supports this clone. This chain joins TRBV9 and TRBJ2-5; 7 bases line up with TRBD1. The last part of the DNA fits TRBJ2-7 better; the J call may be wrong. Germline CDR1 SGDLS, CDR2 YYNGEE. This CDR3 is 15 amino acids long. CDR3 sequence reads: CASSPLAGTVYEQYF. The CDR3 bases are TGTGCCAGCAGCCCCCTTGCCGGGACAGTTTACGAGCAGTACTTC.

V usage is TRBV19 and J usage is TRBJ1-5; 9 positions agree with TRBD1. J was trimmed by 4 bases and V by 5 bases; bases with no gene match: 6. CDR3 length equals 15 residues. CDR1 LNHDA and CDR2 SQIVND come from the germline V gene (reference sequence). The chain's CDR3 is CASSDTGQGNQPQHF. CDR3 bases: TGTGCCAGTAGTGACACCGGACAGGGGAATCAGCCCCAGCATTTT.

This clone has more than one count but fewer than ten. This chain connects TRBV4-1 to TRBJ2-3; the match to TRBD1 covers 8 bases. This CDR3 spans 13 amino acids. V trimming: 4 bases; J trimming: 6 bases; junction bases outside the gene matches: 3. In germline, CDR1 is MGHRA, CDR2 YSYEKL. The CDR3 spells CASSLQGADTQYF. The CDR3 DNA reads as TGCGCCAGCAGCCTCCAGGGGGCTGATACGCAGTATTTT.

The J gene is TRBJ1-6, the V gene TRBV2; D call uncertain. V lost 6 bases, J lost 4 bases, and 7 bases lay in between. The V gene's germline CDR1 is SNHLY and CDR2 FYNNEI. The CDR3 sequence is 13 residues long. CDR3 DNA sequence: TGTGCCAGCAGCGTCGGGTATAATTCACCCCTCCACTTT. Translation: CASSVGYNSPLHF.

The chain links TRBV19 to TRBJ2-7; the D is unclear. The CDR3 spans 11 residues. Germline CDR1 is LNHDA and CDR2 is SQIVND (reference sequence). V dropped 5 bases and J dropped 4 bases, with 6 bases sitting between them. The CDR3 region has the DNA TGTGCCAGTAGTGCCGGTTACGAGCAGTACTTC. It translates to CASSAGYEQYF.

This clone was detected once. This rearrangement joins TRBV5-6 to TRBJ2-3; 13 bases align to TRBD2. CDR3 length equals 17 residues. CDR1 and CDR2 from the germline V gene are SGHDT and YYEEEE. The ends lost 0 bases at V and 5 bases at J; junction bases unmatched: 6. CDR3 region: CASSLGTSGRVIDTQYF. The CDR3 DNA sequence: TGTGCCAGCAGCTTGGGAACTAGCGGGAGGGTTATAGATACGCAGTATTTT. Full variable domain (remainder filled in from reference TRBV5-6 and TRBJ2-3): DAGVTQSPTHLIKTRGQQVTLRCSPKSGHDTVSWYQQALGQGPQFIFQYYEEEERQRGNFPDRFSGHQFPNYSSELNVNALLLGDSALYLCASSLGTSGRVIDTQYFGPGTRLTVL.

The chain recombines TRBV28 with TRBJ2-2; TRBD2 matches at 10 bases. Germline-derived CDR1 and CDR2 are MDHEN and SYDVKM. There are 16 residues in the CDR3. V was clipped by 5 bases and J by 4 bases; unmatched bases: 7. The CDR3 DNA sequence: TGTGCCAGCAGTCCCGGGACTAGCGCGCTCACCGGGGAGCTGTTTTTT. Translation: CASSPGTSALTGELFF.

The rearrangement joins TRBV28 to TRBJ1-1; weak D call: TRBD1 (6 bases). Germline lookup yields CDR1 MDHEN and CDR2 SYDVKM. Between the trimmed V and J ends, which lost 6 bases and 1 base, there was a span of 18 bases. The CDR3 is made up of 16 amino acids. The CDR3 sequence: CASSLLARGANTEAFF. As DNA, the CDR3 is TGTGCCAGCAGCCTCCTAGCCCGGGGGGCGAACACTGAAGCTTTCTTT.

J is TRBJ2-5 and V is TRBV5-1; D may be TRBD2 (6 bases). The CDR3 totals 15 residues. CDR1 is SGHRS and CDR2 is YFSETQ in the germline V gene. The ends were cut back, 0 bases at V and 2 bases at J, with 11 bases in the middle. In DNA form, the CDR3 reads TGCGCCAGCAGCTTGGACCCGGGGGTGCAAGAGACCCAGTACTTC. Amino acids: CASSLDPGVQETQYF.

This chain connects TRBV7-3 to TRBJ1-1; D is undetermined. CDR3 size: 14 residues. The V end was cut by 2 bases, the J end by 6 bases, with 13 bases between. Germline-derived CDR1 and CDR2 are SGHTA and FQGTGA. CDR3: CASSLGHGVSEAFF. As DNA, the CDR3 is TGTGCCAGCAGCTTAGGTCACGGAGTTTCTGAAGCTTTCTTT.

This chain joins TRBV20-1 and TRBJ1-2; D ambiguous. Per the germline V gene, CDR1 is DFQATT and CDR2 is SNEGSKA (reference sequence). The CDR3 extends over 11 amino acids. The CDR3 bases are TGCAGCATGGTCTCCCTATCCGGCTACACCTTC. It codes for CSMVSLSGYTF.

V is TRBV27 and J is TRBJ2-7; TRBD1 aligns across 10 bases. J gave up 3 bases and V 4 bases, and 3 bases lay outside the gene matches. In germline, CDR1 is MNHEY, CDR2 SMNVEV (reference sequence). This CDR3 contains 14 residues. CDR3 amino acids: CASSYGQGVYEQYF. CDR3 nucleotides: TGTGCCAGCAGTTACGGACAGGGGGTCTACGAGCAGTACTTC.

The rearrangement uses TRBV27 and TRBJ2-3; 8 nucleotides align to TRBD2. This CDR3 is built from 14 residues. In germline, CDR1 is MNHEY, CDR2 SMNVEV (reference sequence). Unmatched junction bases numbered 5, after V lost 5 bases and J lost 4 bases. CDR3 coding DNA: TGTGCCAGCAGTCCGGGGACTAGAGCAGATACGCAGTATTTT. Encoded protein: CASSPGTRADTQYF.

This clone was observed a handful of times. V and J are TRBV9 and TRBJ2-2; TRBD1 matches 8 bases. The CDR3 sequence is 17 residues long. Per germline, CDR1 SGDLS and CDR2 YYNGEE. V lost 0 bases to trimming and J lost 2 bases; unmatched junction nucleotides: 6. In DNA form, the CDR3 reads TGTGCCAGCAGCGTAGTCACAGGGGGGCGAAACACCGGGGAGCTGTTTTTT. Amino acids: CASSVVTGGRNTGELFF. Drawing the rest from reference TRBV9 and TRBJ2-2, the complete variable domain is DSGVTQTPKHLITATGQRVTLRCSPRSGDLSVYWYQQSLDQGLQFLIQYYNGEERAKGNILERFSAQQFPDLHSELNLSSLELGDSALYFCASSVVTGGRNTGELFFGEGSRLTVL.

For this clone: Other DNA sequences within the sample encode an identical CDR3. J is TRBJ2-4 and V is TRBV15; 7 positions match TRBD1. In germline, CDR1 is LNHNV, CDR2 YYDKDF (reference sequence). CDR3 size: 12 residues. The V segment lost 2 bases and the J segment 13 bases; nucleotides outside the gene matches: 5. The CDR3 is CATSRSSGQQYF. In DNA form, the CDR3 reads TGTGCCACCAGCAGATCATCGGGACAGCAGTACTTC.

This clone has a handful of counts. The chain links TRBV4-3 to TRBJ1-1, with 7 bases matching TRBD1. CDR1 and CDR2 (germline): LGHNA, YSLEER. The CDR3 length is 19 residues. Unmatched junction bases numbered 26, after V lost 0 bases and J lost 13 bases. The CDR3, as DNA: TGCGCCAGCAGCCAAGATGGGGCTGGGGTCAAAACAGGGGTTAAGAAGGTTTTCTTT. This sequence encodes CASSQDGAGVKTGVKKVFF.

CDR3 nucleotides: TGCAGCTCAGATGGGGGGAACACAGATACGCAGTATTTT. Translated, it gives CSSDGGNTDTQYF. The chain combines TRBV29-1 with TRBJ2-3; a weak D match, TRBD2 (6 bases). Germline V gene lookup returns CDR1 SQVTM and CDR2 ANQGSEA. The length of the CDR3 is 13 residues. The germline V and J ends were trimmed by 8 bases and 2 bases, with 14 bases remaining between them.

The gene calls are TRBV18 and TRBJ2-7, with 9 bases identical to TRBD2. From germline, CDR1 is KGHSH and CDR2 LQKENI. This CDR3 region has 14 residues. V gave up 3 bases and J gave up 5 bases; unmatched junction bases: 5. The CDR3: CASSPAGGRNEQYF. The CDR3 nucleotides read TGTGCCAGCTCACCCGCGGGGGGGCGGAACGAGCAGTACTTC.

In its sample, this clone was seen a few times. The chain joins TRBV9 to TRBJ1-6; TRBD1 matches at 8 bases. Unmatched junction bases numbered 10, after V lost 4 bases and J lost 10 bases. The CDR3 loop spans 15 amino acids. Germline CDR1 reads SGDLS; CDR2 reads YYNGEE. CDR3 amino acids: CASSTRPGGVSPLHF. CDR3 nucleotides: TGTGCCAGCAGCACCCGGCCAGGGGGCGTGTCACCCCTCCACTTT.

V gene TRBV6-4 combines with J gene TRBJ2-2, with TRBD2 identical over 8 bases. The ends lost 9 bases at V and 1 base at J; junction bases unmatched: 4. The length of the CDR3 is 14 residues. Looked up from germline, CDR1 is MRHNA and CDR2 is SNTAGT. CDR3 residues: CASSGEMNTGELFF. The CDR3 DNA is TGTGCCAGTAGCGGGGAAATGAACACCGGGGAGCTGTTTTTT.

This clone has only a few counts. This rearrangement joins TRBV14 to TRBJ2-5; 11 bases are a match to TRBD2. This CDR3 contains 16 residues. V dropped 0 bases and J dropped 11; count of bases not matched to a gene: 11. Germline V gene sequence: CDR1 SGHDN, CDR2 FVKESK. The CDR3 spells CASSQDLGLAAAEQYF. The CDR3 DNA follows: TGTGCCAGCAGCCAAGATCTGGGACTAGCGGCAGCGGAGCAGTACTTC.